This TCR beta chain was captured in a study of blood T cell repertoires in COVID-19 (dated by TCRdb to 2018 to 2020). About the study as a whole: Samples from collaborators originated in the United States, Italy and Spain and spanned both the acute and convalescent phases of COVID-19. The prospective study material was composed of cDNA or gDNA derived from T cells, B-cell-depleted T cells, or PBMCs. Deeply sampled blood TCRbeta repertoires from subjects exposed to, actively infected with, or recovered from COVID-19 were included in the dataset. A freely available public database, intended as a resource for researchers studying the immune response to SARS-CoV-2, is where the repertoires were released. Samples came from the ongoing ImmuneRACE study (first 160 participants) plus 1,254 subjects from 6 global collaborators. Sample metadata almost always included a de-identified subject ID, COVID-19 status, age in years and sex. Where available, HLA class I and class II types were taken from metadata supplied by the sample provider and were not determined by assay-based typing.

The immunoSEQ Assay, a bias-controlled multiplex PCR, was used to amplify TCRbeta CDR3 regions from genomic DNA. The original pipeline was this. Nucleated cell counts per sample were estimated from amplification of reference gene primers within the assay. To quantify the absolute abundance of each unique TCRbeta CDR3 rearrangement, sequence reads were collapsed and filtered. For each sample, productive Simpson clonality was calculated by taking the square root of Simpson's diversity index across productive rearrangements. Here the immuneACCESS table is served through TCRdb, limited to in-frame sequences with V and J called. Missing clones are a known gap in these copies; in checked studies unresolved V genes cover under half, and the rest lacks a known reason. V and J calls and clone size come straight from that table; D and trimming were deduced from the DNA. Recorded for this sample are some 78,000 clones; 70% to 90% of them occurred a single time. The ten largest make up 25% to 30% of the sample.

The investigation overall reported the following: Clinical and demographic metadata were provided uncurated, with the amount varying by source and participant.

Each collaborating institution followed its own protocols to collect whole blood in K2EDTA tubes. For TCRbeta analysis, collaborators shipped samples as frozen whole blood, isolated PBMCs, or DNA extracted from either of those sample types. Including cysteine and phenylalanine, the CDR3 has 16 amino acids. Only the CDR3 part of the read is kept: 48 bases, read in frame from the first base. For this chain, trimming is 2 bases at the V end and 3 bases at the J end, and the number of junction bases without a gene match is 10. For CDR1 and CDR2, the germline V gene lists SGHDT and YYEEEE. For this clone: There is no known antigen for this receptor. Within one base of it there is no much larger clone, and no base qualities were kept.

The TCR comes from a man aged 50 to 60 with active or convalescent COVID-19. This chain is built from TRBV5-6 and TRBJ2-7; 8 bases in the middle match TRBD1. Sequencing was performed on peripheral blood. The CDR3 protein: CASSFLQGGQDYEQYF. The nucleotide sequence is given as TGTGCCAGCAGCTTCCTTCAGGGGGGACAGGACTACGAGCAGTACTTC.